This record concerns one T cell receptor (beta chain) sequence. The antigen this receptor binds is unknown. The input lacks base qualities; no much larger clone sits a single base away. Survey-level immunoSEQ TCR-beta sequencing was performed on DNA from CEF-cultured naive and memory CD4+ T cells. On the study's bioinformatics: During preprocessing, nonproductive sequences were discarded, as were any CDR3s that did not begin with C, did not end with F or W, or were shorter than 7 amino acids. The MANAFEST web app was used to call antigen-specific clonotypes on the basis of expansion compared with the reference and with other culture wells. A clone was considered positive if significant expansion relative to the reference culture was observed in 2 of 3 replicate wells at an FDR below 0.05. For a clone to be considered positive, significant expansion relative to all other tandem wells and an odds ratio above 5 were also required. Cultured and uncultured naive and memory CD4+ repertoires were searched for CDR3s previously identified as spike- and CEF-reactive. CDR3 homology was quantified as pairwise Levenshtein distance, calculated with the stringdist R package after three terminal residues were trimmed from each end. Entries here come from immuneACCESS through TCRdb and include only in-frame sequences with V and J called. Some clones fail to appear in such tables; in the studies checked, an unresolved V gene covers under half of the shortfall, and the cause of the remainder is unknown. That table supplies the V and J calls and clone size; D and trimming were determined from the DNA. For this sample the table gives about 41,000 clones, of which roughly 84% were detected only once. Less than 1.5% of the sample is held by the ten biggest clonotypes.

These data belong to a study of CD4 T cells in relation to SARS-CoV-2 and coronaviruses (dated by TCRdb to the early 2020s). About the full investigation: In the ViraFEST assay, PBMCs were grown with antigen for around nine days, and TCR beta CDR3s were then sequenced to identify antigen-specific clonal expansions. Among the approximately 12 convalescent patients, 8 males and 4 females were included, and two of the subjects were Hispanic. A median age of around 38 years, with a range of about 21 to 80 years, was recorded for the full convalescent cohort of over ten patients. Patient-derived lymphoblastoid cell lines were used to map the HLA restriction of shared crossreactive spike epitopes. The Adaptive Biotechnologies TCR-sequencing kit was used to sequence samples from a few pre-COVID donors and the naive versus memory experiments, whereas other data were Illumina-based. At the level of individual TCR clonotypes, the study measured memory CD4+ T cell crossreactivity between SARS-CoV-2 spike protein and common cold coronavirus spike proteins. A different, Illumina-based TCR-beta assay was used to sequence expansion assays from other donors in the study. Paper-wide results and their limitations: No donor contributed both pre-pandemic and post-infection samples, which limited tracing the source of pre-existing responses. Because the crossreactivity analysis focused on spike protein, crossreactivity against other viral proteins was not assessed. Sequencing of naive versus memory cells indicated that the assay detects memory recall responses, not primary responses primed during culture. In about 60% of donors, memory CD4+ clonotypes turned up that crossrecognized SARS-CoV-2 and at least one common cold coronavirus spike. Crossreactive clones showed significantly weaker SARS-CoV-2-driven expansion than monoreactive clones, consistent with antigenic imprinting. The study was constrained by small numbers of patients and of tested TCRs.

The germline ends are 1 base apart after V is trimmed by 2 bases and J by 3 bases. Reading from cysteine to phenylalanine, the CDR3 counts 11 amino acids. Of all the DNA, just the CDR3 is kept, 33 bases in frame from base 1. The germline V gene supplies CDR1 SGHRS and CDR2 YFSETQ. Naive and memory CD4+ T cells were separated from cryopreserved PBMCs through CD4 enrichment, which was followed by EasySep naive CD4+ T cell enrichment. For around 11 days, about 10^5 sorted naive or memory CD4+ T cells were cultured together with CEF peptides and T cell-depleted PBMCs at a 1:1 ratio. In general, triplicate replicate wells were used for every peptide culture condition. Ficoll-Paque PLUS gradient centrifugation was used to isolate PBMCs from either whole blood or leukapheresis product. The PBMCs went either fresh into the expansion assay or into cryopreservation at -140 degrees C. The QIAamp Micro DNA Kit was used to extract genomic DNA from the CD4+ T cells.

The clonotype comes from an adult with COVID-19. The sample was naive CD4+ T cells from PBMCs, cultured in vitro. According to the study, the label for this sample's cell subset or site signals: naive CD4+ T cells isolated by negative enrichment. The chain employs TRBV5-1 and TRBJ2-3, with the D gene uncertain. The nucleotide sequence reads TGCGCCAGCAGCTTTACAGATACGCAGTATTTT. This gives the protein CASSFTDTQYF.